This T cell receptor beta chain was recovered during a study of memory CD4+ T cells and cytomegalovirus serostatus. Study-level points and caveats: About 40% of the roughly 160 known CMV-associated TCRbeta sequences appeared in CD4+ memory.

For this clone: What it binds is unknown.

TCRdb's table, derived via immunoSEQ multiplex PCR, lists solely in-frame clones and lacks some. Among tens of thousands of clones, 75% to 85% were seen once, and the ten largest hold roughly 6.7%. The sort gate was single viable CD3+CD4+CD8-CD45RO+ cells for memory CD4+ T cells. Sequenced: memory CD4+ T cells from blood. The sequence was obtained from an adult in good health and CMV-seronegative.

The CDR3: CSGLRTGGDTDTQYF. The CDR3 DNA sequence: TGCAGCGGATTGAGGACAGGGGGGGATACAGATACGCAGTATTTT. This chain connects TRBV29-1 to TRBJ2-3, with 10 positions matching TRBD1. V shed 7 bases, J shed 3 bases, and the junction held 10 bases outside the gene matches. The V gene's germline CDR1 is SQVTM and CDR2 ANQGSEA. The CDR3 length is 15 residues.